The text below deals with one T cell receptor (beta chain). The sample holds many counts of this clonotype. The antigen it binds to is not known. Qualities for individual bases were not recorded, and no much larger clone is one base off. The TCR beta CDR3 regions were amplified from RNA transcripts. The TCR CDR3 was subjected to a first round of RT-PCR using the HTBI primer set and the Qiagen OneStep RT-PCR kit. Libraries were constructed in a second round of multiplex PCR, after which size selection and purification were performed. Paired-end sequencing of the libraries was performed with 100 bp reads on an Illumina HiSeq2000. The study's processing was this. Raw data were processed with SOAPnuke, discarding reads with adapters, uncalled bases, mean Phred below 15, or no exact constant-primer or identifier match. High-quality paired reads were merged using COPE v1.2.5, and each unique nucleotide sequence was defined as a clonotype. Clonotypes were aligned to IMGT TRBV, TRBD and TRBJ reference segments using MiTCR v1.1. The analysis included only V-J combinations with a frequency above 0.0001, which together covered 99% to 99.2% of the repertoires. A TCS score was defined as the ratio of F50 (clonal expansion) to E x V (chaos), with BLOSUM62-based TCRdist applied between CDR3 peptides within each V-J. Welch's t-statistics and random forest reduced roughly 500 V-J features to 13, which were used in a naive Bayes classifier (R e1071). The public reads were quality trimmed at Q25 with fastp and then assembled into clones with MiXCR by TCRdb, keeping productive beta chains. Here each entry gathers all rows of one CDR3 protein and keeps the most common genes and DNA. Here the V and J calls rest on TCRdb's processing, not on the authors' analysis. A total of approximately 400,000 distinct CDR3 sequences appear in this sample, around 13% of them only once. Of the sample, around 20% falls within the top ten clones.

Ophthalmopathy patients had moderately to severely active disease, Clinical Activity Score of at least 3, NOSPECS grade of at least 4, and duration under 3 months. The study excluded patients with uncontrolled infections, other autoimmune diseases, pregnancy or lactation. Clinical symptoms, serum thyroxine and TRAb, thyroid ultrasound, and orbital computed tomography formed the basis for the diagnoses. Ficoll-Paque density gradient centrifugation was used to isolate PBMCs from around 10 ml of fresh peripheral blood. Total RNA was extracted using Trizol reagent, and RNA quality was assessed on an Agilent 2100 Bioanalyzer. The entry originates in a study of T cells in Graves' hyperthyroidism and ophthalmopathy (dated by TCRdb to between 2017 and 2020). As for the study more broadly: Peripheral blood samples were taken at initial diagnosis, before any treatment was given. TCR V-J signatures able to tell the groups apart were searched for in a discovery cohort of 100 or so patients, of whom 43 had Graves' ophthalmopathy and under 65 had stable Graves' hyperthyroidism. The paper describes TCR Vbeta CDR3 sequencing of roughly 130 peripheral blood samples, made up of some 42 ophthalmopathy patients, around 78 hyperthyroidism patients and some 17 progressor patients. Prospective prediction of ophthalmopathy was tested in an independent validation cohort of some 19 hyperthyroidism patients and some 17 patients who later progressed to ophthalmopathy. For training and testing, the 100 or so patients in the discovery cohort were randomly divided in a 7:3 ratio. Following sampling, methimazole starting at 30 mg daily was given to hyperthyroidism patients, and high-dose intravenous methylprednisolone was given to ophthalmopathy patients. Thyroid tissue and blood T-cell repertoires from several Graves' hyperthyroidism patients were also compared in the study.

V is clipped by 5 bases and J by 9 bases, and the sequence between their germline boundaries is 17 bases long. Based on the germline V gene, the CDR1 and CDR2 sequences are SNHLY and FYNNEI. Including cysteine and phenylalanine, the CDR3 has 14 amino acids. The sequence is cut down to CDR3 DNA, 42 bases in frame from base 1. Overall study outcomes, separate from this receptor: A model built on a 13 V-J signature distinguished ophthalmopathy from stable hyperthyroidism, reaching around 87% sensitivity and 81% to 83% specificity in cross-validation and 80%/75% in testing. In validation, the model predicted progression to ophthalmopathy with approximately 71% sensitivity and about 73% specificity, a median of 6.5 months before onset. Most expanded thyroid clonotypes (frequency above 0.001) were also detected in blood, a finding suggesting that blood repertoires may reflect thyroid immune responses. Sample size was not statistically predetermined, and blinding of investigators to group allocation was not performed.

The TCR originated in a woman in her thirties with Graves' ophthalmopathy. The rearrangement joined TRBV2 to TRBJ2-1; the D region possibly corresponds to TRBD2 (7 bases align). Sequencing was carried out using blood. The nucleotide sequence reads as follows: TGTGCCAGCAGTCCCCACGAGGGAGGGGGTGAGCAGTTCTTC. It specifies CASSPHEGGGEQFF. The full variable domain, with segments outside the CDR3 supplied by the reference TRBV2 and TRBJ2-1 proteins, appears as EPEVTQTPSHQVTQMGQEVILRCVPISNHLYFYWYRQILGQKVEFLVSFYNNEISEKSEIFDDQFSVERPDGSNFTLKIRSTKLEDSAMYFCASSPHEGGGEQFFGPGTRLTVL.